This entry concerns a single T cell receptor (beta chain). The germline gives CDR1 SGHRS, CDR2 YFSETQ. CDR3 length: 15 residues. Trimming at V came to 3 bases and at J to 0 bases, leaving 5 bases not matched to a gene. This entry comes from a study of blood T cell repertoires in COVID-19. Across the whole study: COVID-19 samples collected from the United States, Italy and Spain covered acute and convalescent phases. The cDNA or gDNA used as material had been derived from T cells, B-cell-depleted T cells, or PBMCs.

The data were produced by immunoSEQ multiplex PCR, yet TCRdb's version contains in-frame clones alone and is incomplete. The sample has roughly 200,000 clones; over 70% are singletons. Sequenced material: peripheral blood. The chain links TRBV5-1 to TRBJ1-1; TRBD1 aligns across 7 bases. This clonotype originated in a man between 35 and 55 years old with active or convalescent COVID-19. The DNA of the CDR3 is TGCGCCAGCAGCTCAGGACAGGCGATGAACACTGAAGCTTTCTTT. Amino acids: CASSSGQAMNTEAFF. Looking up the rest from reference TRBV5-1 and TRBJ1-1 gives the full variable domain: KAGVTQTPRYLIKTRGQQVTLSCSPISGHRSVSWYQQTPGQGLQFLFEYFSETQRNKGNFPGRFSGRQFSNSRSEMNVSTLELGDSALYLCASSSGQAMNTEAFFGQGTRLTVV.